A single sample is the source of the 22 T cell receptor beta chains below, sequenced in a study of T cells in Graves' hyperthyroidism and ophthalmopathy. The CDR3 regions of TCR beta were amplified from RNA transcripts. The HTBI primer set was used in a first-round RT-PCR of the TCR CDR3. One entry per CDR3 protein, called by TCRdb with MiXCR from the multiplex PCR reads. Of approximately 620,000 distinct CDR3 sequences in the sample, 16% are singletons; the top ten hold around 3.3%. Sequenced sample: blood. The receptor source for this set is a woman aged 35 to 49 with Graves' ophthalmopathy.

In the case of this clonotype: A much larger clone differs by one base, so this may be a read error. The V gene is TRBV7-2, the J gene TRBJ2-7; 7 bases align to TRBD2. Germline-derived CDR1 and CDR2 are SGHTA and FQGNSA. V lost 0 bases, J lost 5 bases, and 7 bases stayed unmatched. The CDR3 contains 15 residues. The CDR3 spells CASSLAAGRAHEQYF. The CDR3 nucleotides read TGTGCCAGCAGCTTAGCGGCGGGGAGGGCCCACGAGCAGTACTTC. Full variable domain (outside the CDR3, taken from reference TRBV7-2 and TRBJ2-7): GAGVSQSPSNKVTEKGKDVELRCDPISGHTALYWYRQSLGQGLEFLIYFQGNSAPDKSGLPSDRFSAERTGGSVSTLTIQRTQQEDSAVYLCASSLAAGRAHEQYFGPGTRLTVT.

This chain joins TRBV9 and TRBJ2-3; 9 nucleotides match TRBD2. J was trimmed by 8 bases and V by 0 bases; bases with no gene match: 7. CDR3 length: 15 amino acids. From germline, CDR1 is SGDLS and CDR2 YYNGEE. In DNA, the CDR3 is TGTGCCAGCAGCGTAGGTCTCCTGACTAGCGGTACGCAGTATTTT. The encoded protein is CASSVGLLTSGTQYF.

This clonotype was counted between two and nine times. The CDR3 sequence is CASSGVGKYYGYTF. In DNA, the CDR3 is TGTGCCAGCAGTGGAGTAGGAAAGTACTATGGCTACACCTTC. This chain uses TRBV2 with TRBJ1-2; D not certain. V was cut by 4 bases and J by 3 bases, with 12 bases left in between. The CDR3 spans 14 residues. CDR1 is SNHLY and CDR2 is FYNNEI in the germline V gene. Variable domain in full (rest from reference TRBV2 and TRBJ1-2): EPEVTQTPSHQVTQMGQEVILRCVPISNHLYFYWYRQILGQKVEFLVSFYNNEISEKSEIFDDQFSVERPDGSNFTLKIRSTKLEDSAMYFCASSGVGKYYGYTFGSGTRLTVV.

A word on this clonotype: This may arise from a read error, as a much more abundant clone is one base away. The chain couples TRBV27 to TRBJ2-2; TRBD2 agrees at 14 bases. The CDR3 contains 19 residues. J was trimmed by 3 bases and V by 4 bases; bases with no gene match: 10. The germline gives CDR1 MNHEY, CDR2 SMNVEV (reference sequence). The CDR3 DNA reads as TGTGCCAGCAGTTCCCTCTTGACTAGCGGGAGGGGGGACACCGGGGAGCTGTTTTTT. Translating gives CASSSLLTSGRGDTGELFF.

This clonotype was counted ten times or more. This sequence joins TRBV5-1 and TRBJ1-1, with D unresolved. CDR3 length equals 12 residues. V lost 7 bases, J lost 4 bases, and 11 bases lay in between. Germline values: CDR1 SGHRS, CDR2 YFSETQ. CDR3 region: CASVIEVTEAFF. The CDR3 bases are TGCGCCAGCGTAATTGAAGTCACTGAAGCTTTCTTT.

This clonotype came up many times. The chain employs TRBV11-2 and TRBJ2-1, with D possibly TRBD1 on 5 matching bases. The CDR3 consists of 14 residues. V shed 6 bases and J shed 2 bases, with 11 bases lying between them. CDR1 and CDR2 from the germline V gene are SGHAT and FQNNGV. The CDR3 DNA follows: TGTGCCAGCAGATTTGACAGAACCTACAATGAGCAGTTCTTC. Translation: CASRFDRTYNEQFF.

This clonotype occurred many times. The rearrangement links TRBV30 to TRBJ1-5, with a possible D match to TRBD1 (5 bases). The CDR3 extends over 15 amino acids. In germline, CDR1 is GTSNPN, CDR2 SVGIG (reference sequence). Trimming shortened V by 2 bases and J by 4 bases, and 15 bases separated the two germline ends. DNA for the CDR3: TGTGCCTGGAGTTCACCGGGACCCCGTAATCAGCCCCAGCATTTT. This encodes CAWSSPGPRNQPQHF.

The CDR3 DNA is TGTGCCAGCAGCCAAGCCGGGACTCCAAACACAGATACGCAGTATTTT. Its translation: CASSQAGTPNTDTQYF. This sequence joins TRBV4-2 and TRBJ2-3; D might be TRBD2 (6 bases). V was shortened by 1 base and J by 2 bases, with 13 bases between the two germline ends. Germline V lookup: CDR1 LGHNA, CDR2 YNFKEQ. The CDR3 totals 16 residues.

This clonotype was seen at least ten times. This rearrangement joins TRBV28 to TRBJ2-7, with D possibly TRBD2 on 5 matching bases. Germline CDR1 is MDHEN and CDR2 is SYDVKM. V was trimmed by 6 bases and J by 5 bases, leaving 17 bases between them. The CDR3 loop spans 14 amino acids. The CDR3 loop reads CASRGSLGVDEQYF. In nucleotides, the CDR3 is TGTGCCAGCAGGGGGAGTCTGGGTGTTGACGAGCAGTACTTC.

This clonotype was detected only a few times. The chain combines TRBV20-1 with TRBJ2-4, with TRBD2 matching 7 bases. Germline assignment: CDR1 DFQATT and CDR2 SNEGSKA (reference sequence). The CDR3 covers 11 residues. V shed 7 bases, J shed 6 bases, and the junction held 3 bases outside the gene matches. DNA for the CDR3: TGCAGTGGGGGGAGGGCAAACATTCAGTACTTC. This encodes CSGGRANIQYF.

At least ten counts were recorded for this clonotype. The chain links TRBV20-1 to TRBJ2-1; 10 nucleotides line up with TRBD2. CDR3 length: 14 residues. Germline CDR1 DFQATT, CDR2 SNEGSKA (reference sequence). Unmatched junction bases numbered 12, after V lost 5 bases and J lost 11 bases. DNA for the CDR3: TGCAGTGCTTCCCTAGCGGGGGACGGGGGGCAGCAGTTCTTC. It codes for CSASLAGDGGQQFF.

The table lists this clonotype with many counts. J is TRBJ1-4 and V is TRBV28; D is unclear. Germline CDR1 MDHEN, CDR2 SYDVKM. The V gene lost 8 bases and the J gene lost 5 bases, with 6 bases spanning the gap. CDR3 length: 11 residues. The CDR3 spells CASLGNEKLFF. The CDR3 DNA reads as TGTGCCAGCCTAGGGAATGAAAAACTGTTTTTT.

Remarks on this clonotype: The junction differs from germline at one of its ends, possibly a read error. The chain joins TRBV12-3 or TRBV12-4 to TRBJ2-5; 7 bases match TRBD1. The CDR3 sequence is 14 residues long. For the CDR3, the DNA is TGTGCCATCAGTTTAGACAGGGCGGAAGAGACCCAGTACTTC. Its translation: CAISLDRAEETQYF.

This clonotype occurred many times. The chain employs TRBV11-3 and TRBJ2-2, with 11 bases that match TRBD2. The ends lost 6 bases at V and 2 bases at J; junction bases unmatched: 5. The CDR3 consists of 16 residues. Germline CDR1 SGHNT, CDR2 YENEEA. CDR3: CASRGTSGYNTGELFF. CDR3 DNA: TGTGCCAGCAGGGGGACTAGCGGTTATAACACCGGGGAGCTGTTTTTT.

This clonotype was detected many times. V is TRBV19 and J is TRBJ1-1, with D unresolved. V lost 4 bases to trimming and J lost 0 bases, with 6 bases between them. Germline V CDR1 and CDR2: LNHDA, SQIVND (reference sequence). The length of the CDR3 is 13 residues. In nucleotides, the CDR3 is TGTGCCAGTAGTAATCAGGTGAACACTGAAGCTTTCTTT. Amino acids: CASSNQVNTEAFF.

The chain has TRBV12-3 or TRBV12-4 and TRBJ1-1; D uncertain. The CDR3 length is 13 residues. V lost 3 bases, J lost 5 bases, and 10 bases lay in between. The CDR3 bases are TGTGCCAGCAGTTTTGACACCAGTACTGAAGCTTTCTTT. Amino acids: CASSFDTSTEAFF.

This clonotype was seen more than once but under ten times. The chain couples TRBV7-9 to TRBJ2-3, with D possibly being TRBD2 (6 bases). Per the germline V gene, CDR1 is SEHNR and CDR2 is FQNEAQ (reference sequence). The CDR3 spans 14 residues. Trimming removed 4 bases at V and 4 bases at J, with 12 bases between. CDR3 sequence: CASSYGGGPDTQYF. As DNA, the CDR3 is TGTGCCAGCAGCTACGGGGGAGGCCCAGATACGCAGTATTTT.

A note on this clonotype: This may come from a read error, since a much larger clone is one base off. The chain is built from TRBV24-1 and TRBJ2-1; D call uncertain. Trimming left V 5 bases short and J 3 bases short, with 13 bases between. The CDR3 has 15 amino acids. CDR1 KGHDR and CDR2 SFDVKD come from the germline V gene. CDR3 in amino acids: CATSGLTSDYNEQFF. CDR3 bases: TGTGCCACCAGTGGTTTAACCAGCGACTACAATGAGCAGTTCTTC.

This clonotype was seen many times. This chain uses TRBV28 with TRBJ1-5, with D perhaps TRBD1 (5 bases). Germline lookup yields CDR1 MDHEN and CDR2 SYDVKM. There are 15 residues in the CDR3. Trimming cost V 6 bases and J 4 bases, with 16 bases left between them. The CDR3 nucleotides are TGTGCCAGCAGGCCGGGGGGGGTCTGGAATCAGCCCCAGCATTTT. Amino acid sequence: CASRPGGVWNQPQHF.

V and J are TRBV7-9 and TRBJ1-2; TRBD1 aligns across 10 bases. Germline-derived CDR1 and CDR2 are SEHNR and FQNEAQ (reference sequence). The CDR3 has 15 residues. With 1 base clipped from V and 6 bases from J, the junction kept 5 bases outside the gene matches. DNA for the CDR3: TGTGCCAGCAGCTTAGGGACAGGGGGTACGGATGGCTACACCTTC. Translated, it gives CASSLGTGGTDGYTF.

Many counts were recorded for this clonotype. The chain uses TRBV20-1 and TRBJ2-3; 7 bases are shared with TRBD1. This CDR3 has 14 amino acids. V was clipped by 1 base and J by 3 bases; unmatched bases: 4. Germline CDR1 is DFQATT and CDR2 is SNEGSKA (reference sequence). As DNA, the CDR3 is TGCAGTGCTAGAGGGAACAGGGGAACAGATACGCAGTATTTT. Translation: CSARGNRGTDTQYF.

This clonotype was seen more than once but under ten times. V gene TRBV7-9 combines with J gene TRBJ1-2; D not resolved. The V end lost 3 bases, the J end lost 4 bases, and 15 bases lay between the germline ends. Germline CDR1 reads SEHNR; CDR2 reads FQNEAQ (reference sequence). CDR3 length: 15 amino acids. The CDR3 coding sequence is TGTGCCAGCAGCTTTGGGAGAGATCCTCTCTATGGCTACACCTTC. Amino acids: CASSFGRDPLYGYTF.